This entry lists 4 T cell receptor beta chains sequenced from one sample in a study of response to subunit inactivated influenza vaccine. In TCRdb, the RT-PCR reads were re-called with MiXCR into one record per CDR3 protein. The repertoire consists of about 160,000 distinct CDR3 sequences, with 9.5% to 13% occurring once and the leading ten covering 9.5% to 15%. Source: non-naive T cells sorted from PBMCs, taken more than 35 days after vaccination. These receptors originate from a man aged 50-59 years who received an inactivated influenza vaccine.

This clonotype has ten or more counts. This chain links TRBV20-1 with TRBJ2-3; TRBD2 might be the D (5 bases). The germline CDR1 and CDR2 sequences are DFQATT and SNEGSKA (reference sequence). The CDR3 covers 12 residues. V was cut by 8 bases and J by 4 bases, with 13 bases left in between. This CDR3 is CSMYRGADTQYF. In DNA form, the CDR3 reads TGCAGTATGTATCGGGGAGCAGATACGCAGTATTTT.

The table lists this clonotype with many counts. This chain uses TRBV5-6 with TRBJ2-1; 8 positions agree with TRBD2. V lost 1 base, J lost 6 bases, and 6 bases stayed unmatched. The CDR3 is made up of 15 amino acids. Per the germline V gene, CDR1 is SGHDT and CDR2 is YYEEEE. The CDR3 nucleotides read TGTGCCAGCAGCTTGAACAGCGGGAGTCTCAATGAGCAGTTCTTC. As protein: CASSLNSGSLNEQFF.

This chain uses TRBV7-9 with TRBJ2-7, with D perhaps TRBD2 (5 bases). Looked up from germline, CDR1 is SEHNR and CDR2 is FQNEAQ (reference sequence). V was cut by 2 bases and J by 2 bases, with 13 bases left in between. CDR3 size: 15 residues. CDR3 protein: CASSLQSGGPYEQYF. CDR3 nucleotide sequence: TGTGCCAGCAGCTTACAAAGCGGCGGCCCCTACGAGCAGTACTTC.

Only a few counts were recorded for this clonotype. This sequence joins TRBV7-2 and TRBJ2-1, with 14 bases identical to TRBD2. With 1 base clipped from V and 12 bases from J, the junction kept 5 bases outside the gene matches. The CDR3 has 15 amino acids. Germline V gives CDR1 SGHTA, CDR2 FQGNSA. This chain's CDR3 is CASSLDGLAGGGQFF. In DNA, the CDR3 is TGTGCCAGCAGCTTAGACGGACTAGCGGGAGGTGGGCAGTTCTTC.